Each of the 6 T cell receptor beta chains below was sequenced from the same sample in a study of response to subunit inactivated influenza vaccine. MiXCR, run by TCRdb on the RT-PCR reads, gives a single entry per CDR3 protein. The repertoire has roughly 700,000 distinct CDR3 sequences, 11% to 15% of them found once; the top ten carry roughly 6.4%. Sequenced here: PBMCs from blood, sampled roughly 2 weeks before vaccination. The source of these receptors is a man aged 50 to 59 who received an inactivated influenza vaccine.

A few counts support this clonotype. The chain carries TRBV5-1 and TRBJ2-2; D is unresolved. The CDR3 length is 13 residues. Trimming took off 1 base at V and 3 bases at J, with 4 bases between the two ends. The V gene's germline CDR1 is SGHRS and CDR2 YFSETQ. CDR3 protein: CASSLPDTGELFF. The CDR3 bases are TGCGCCAGCAGCTTGCCAGACACCGGGGAGCTGTTTTTT.

The sample holds a few counts of this clonotype. V and J are TRBV6-1 and TRBJ2-2, with 13 bases matching TRBD2. CDR1 is MNHNS, CDR2 SASEGT, per germline. The CDR3 sequence is 19 residues long. The V gene end was trimmed by 6 bases and the J gene end by 0 bases; junction bases not matched to a gene: 10. The chain's CDR3 is CASRTGTSGMRANTGELFF. The CDR3 region has the DNA TGTGCCAGCAGAACCGGGACTAGCGGGATGAGAGCGAACACCGGGGAGCTGTTTTTT.

The V and J genes are TRBV4-2 and TRBJ2-5, with TRBD2 matching 10 bases. Germline V gene lookup returns CDR1 LGHNA and CDR2 YNFKEQ. The CDR3 contains 16 residues. Losses at the gene ends were 4 bases for V and 5 bases for J; bases not matched to a gene: 10. CDR3 coding DNA: TGTGCCAGCAGCCGGAAGCGGGAGGGCCCTGGGGAGACCCAGTACTTC. This encodes CASSRKREGPGETQYF.

The rearrangement joins TRBV7-2 to TRBJ2-2; D gene uncertain. V lost 5 bases to trimming and J lost 4 bases, with 20 bases between them. CDR3 length: 17 residues. Germline V gene sequence: CDR1 SGHTA, CDR2 FQGNSA. Here the CDR3 DNA reads TGTGCCAGCAGCCGCCGACATGGAACTCGGAGCACCGGGGAGCTGTTTTTT. The encoded protein is CASSRRHGTRSTGELFF.

This clonotype occurred a few times. The rearrangement uses TRBV15 and TRBJ2-7; the D gene is possibly TRBD1 (6 bases). The CDR3 runs to 16 residues. Between the trimmed V and J ends, which lost 2 bases and 0 bases, there was a span of 14 bases. CDR1 and CDR2 from the germline V gene are LNHNV and YYDKDF (reference sequence). The CDR3 reads CATSRRTAQSSYEQYF. CDR3 sequence (DNA): TGTGCCACCAGCAGAAGGACAGCTCAGAGCTCCTACGAGCAGTACTTC.

This clonotype has ten or more counts. The V gene is TRBV4-3, the J gene TRBJ2-5; 11 bases line up with TRBD2. Germline V gene data show CDR1 as LGHNA and CDR2 as YSLEER. The CDR3 is 16 residues long. The trim removed 4 bases at V and 1 base at J, leaving 5 bases unmatched. The CDR3 spells CASSRGLADLQETQYF. CDR3 DNA sequence: TGCGCCAGCAGCCGGGGACTAGCGGACCTCCAAGAGACCCAGTACTTC.